This TCR beta chain appears in the sequencing data of a study of T cell changes during pregnancy in multiple sclerosis. Repertoires were generated with immunoSEQ multiplex PCR, while TCRdb's copy carries only in-frame clones and drops some. In the table there are about 110,000 clones, 75% to 95% of which are singletons. The V gene end was trimmed by 9 bases and the J gene end by 1 base; junction bases not matched to a gene: 4. The CDR3 runs to 13 residues. Germline CDR1 is MNHNS and CDR2 is SASEGT. The TCR comes from a female donor with multiple sclerosis, enrolled in a pregnancy study. The sample consisted of peripheral blood, taken before pregnancy. The rearrangement joins TRBV6-1 to TRBJ1-1; 8 bases fit TRBD1. The CDR3 DNA reads as TGTGCCAGTGGACAGGGTTCGAACACTGAAGCTTTCTTT. This gives the protein CASGQGSNTEAFF.